These T cell receptor beta chains were read from a single sample in a study of blood T cell repertoires in COVID-19. The repertoire was sequenced with immunoSEQ multiplex PCR; TCRdb's copy has only in-frame clones and lacks some. The top ten clones hold about 2.9% of a sample with roughly 300,000 clones, around 86% of them seen once. Sequenced sample: peripheral blood. These receptors were collected from an older woman with active or convalescent COVID-19. The CDR3 runs from the conserved cysteine through the conserved F or W. The D gene is left open where the match is weak. The size field is filled for only some rows; it gives once, few, many or a size class.

v_call	j_call	clone_size	cdr3_length	d_call	cdr3_aa	cdr3_nt
TRBV14	TRBJ1-1	-	13	TRBD1	CASSRDRGTEAFF	TGTGCCAGCAGCCGGGACAGGGGCACTGAAGCTTTCTTT
TRBV12-3/TRBV12-4	TRBJ1-1	-	13	-	CASSLGGHTEAFF	TGTGCCAGCAGTTTGGGAGGTCACACTGAAGCTTTCTTT
TRBV18	TRBJ1-6	-	16	-	CASSPRSGGINSPLHF	TGTGCCAGCTCACCAAGGAGCGGGGGGATTAATTCACCCCTCCACTTT
TRBV7-2	TRBJ2-1	-	13	-	CASSFGQGGEQFF	TGTGCCAGCAGCTTCGGCCAGGGGGGTGAGCAGTTCTTC
TRBV18	TRBJ2-7	-	15	TRBD2	CASSPAAGGTYEQYF	TGTGCCAGCTCACCGGCAGCGGGGGGGACCTACGAGCAGTACTTC
TRBV6-5	TRBJ1-2	-	14	-	CASSYSLQNNGYTF	TGTGCCAGCAGTTACTCGTTACAGAATAATGGCTACACCTTC
TRBV5-1	TRBJ2-1	-	14	-	CASSLGQVEDEQFF	TGCGCCAGCAGCTTGGGACAGGTAGAGGATGAGCAGTTCTTC
TRBV9	TRBJ1-2	-	16	TRBD1	CASSVDPPGGNYGYTF	TGTGCCAGCAGCGTAGATCCGCCAGGGGGCAACTATGGCTACACCTTC
TRBV6-6	TRBJ1-2	-	16	TRBD1	CASSYSGAQGAEGYTF	TGTGCCAGCAGTTACTCGGGGGCACAGGGGGCCGAGGGCTACACCTTC
TRBV21-1	TRBJ2-5	-	13	-	CASILDSQETQYF	TGTGCCAGCATCTTAGACAGCCAAGAGACCCAGTACTTC
TRBV6-5	TRBJ2-7	-	16	-	CASSYSEGGKLYEQYF	TGTGCCAGCAGTTACTCGGAAGGGGGTAAGCTCTACGAGCAGTACTTC
TRBV7-9	TRBJ1-1	few	12	TRBD1	CASSGQGTEAFF	TGTGCCAGCAGCGGACAGGGGACTGAAGCTTTCTTT
TRBV7-9	TRBJ2-7	-	16	TRBD1	CASSSRWDRVTYEQYF	TGTGCCAGCAGCTCCCGTTGGGACAGGGTTACCTACGAGCAGTACTTC
TRBV5-1	TRBJ1-1	-	17	-	CASSLTGVLSWDTEAFF	TGCGCCAGCAGCTTGACAGGCGTTTTGAGTTGGGACACTGAAGCTTTCTTT
TRBV19	TRBJ1-1	-	13	-	CASSARENTEAFF	TGTGCCAGTAGTGCACGGGAGAACACTGAAGCTTTCTTT
TRBV19	TRBJ2-6	-	16	-	CASSTPRSSGANVLTF	TGTGCCAGTAGTACCCCCCGGAGCTCTGGGGCCAACGTCCTGACTTTC
TRBV6-6	TRBJ1-3	once	15	TRBD1	CASSYPTGVRTTIYF	TGTGCCAGCAGTTACCCGACAGGGGTAAGGACCACCATATATTTT
TRBV5-1	TRBJ1-3	once	16	-	CASSLESGARENTIYF	TGCGCCAGCAGCTTGGAGTCTGGGGCTCGAGAAAACACCATATATTTT
TRBV18	TRBJ2-3	-	15	-	CASSTTKLGTDTQYF	TGTGCCAGCTCAACGACAAAACTCGGCACAGATACGCAGTATTTT
TRBV10-3	TRBJ1-2	-	14	-	CAISESHQRYGYTF	TGTGCCATCAGTGAGTCTCACCAGAGGTATGGCTACACCTTC
TRBV7-2	TRBJ1-1	-	14	-	CASRPGDSNTEAFF	TGTGCCAGCAGGCCAGGGGATTCGAACACTGAAGCTTTCTTT
TRBV19	TRBJ1-5	few	14	-	CASSIFEVSKPQHF	TGTGCCAGTAGTATTTTCGAAGTTTCTAAGCCCCAGCATTTT
TRBV19	TRBJ1-2	-	15	-	CASSIVGEWNYGYTF	TGTGCCAGTAGTATAGTCGGGGAATGGAACTATGGCTACACCTTC
TRBV5-4	TRBJ1-2	-	15	-	CAFSARLGGNYGYTF	TGTGCCTTCAGCGCCCGGTTGGGAGGGAACTATGGCTACACCTTC
TRBV5-1	TRBJ2-3	-	15	-	CASSLGGRSTDTQYF	TGCGCCAGCAGCTTGGGAGGGAGGAGTACAGATACGCAGTATTTT
TRBV29-1	TRBJ1-1	-	17	-	CSGFLTGHLRMNTEAFF	TGCAGCGGGTTCTTAACGGGACATCTACGAATGAACACTGAAGCTTTCTTT
TRBV7-9	TRBJ1-1	-	12	-	CASSNRNTEAFF	TGTGCCAGCAGTAATAGGAACACTGAAGCTTTCTTT
TRBV12-3/TRBV12-4	TRBJ1-2	-	13	-	CASSPSPGHGYTF	TGTGCCAGCAGTCCTTCGCCGGGACACGGCTACACCTTC
TRBV7-9	TRBJ2-7	-	13	TRBD2	CASSPKRGYEQYF	TGTGCCAGCAGCCCAAAGCGGGGTTACGAGCAGTACTTC
TRBV6-5	TRBJ1-4	-	14	TRBD1	CASSRQGHGEKLFF	TGTGCCAGCAGCCGACAGGGGCACGGTGAAAAACTGTTTTTT
TRBV29-1	TRBJ1-2	-	13	-	CSGTPTGIGGYTF	TGCAGCGGCACCCCTACAGGGATCGGGGGCTACACCTTC
TRBV13	TRBJ2-3	-	14	-	CASSAAPRSDTQYF	TGTGCCAGCAGCGCCGCTCCTAGGTCAGATACGCAGTATTTT
TRBV5-8	TRBJ1-1	-	16	TRBD1	CASSLVVGRGDTEAFF	TGTGCCAGCAGCTTGGTAGTAGGCAGGGGGGATACTGAAGCTTTCTTT
TRBV7-3	TRBJ2-1	-	15	-	CASSVGTLNSDEQFF	TGTGCCAGCAGCGTCGGGACTCTCAATTCGGATGAGCAGTTCTTC
TRBV19	TRBJ1-2	-	12	-	CASTPTAGGYTF	TGTGCCAGTACCCCGACCGCGGGCGGCTACACCTTC
TRBV19	TRBJ1-5	-	14	-	CASREGGSNQPQHF	TGTGCCAGTAGAGAGGGCGGAAGCAATCAGCCCCAGCATTTT
TRBV3-1/TRBV3-2	TRBJ2-7	-	13	-	CASSRTEPYEQYF	TGTGCCAGCAGCAGGACTGAACCCTACGAGCAGTACTTC
TRBV5-1	TRBJ2-1	-	15	-	CASSLSLQSYNEQFF	TGCGCCAGCAGCTTGTCGCTCCAGTCCTACAATGAGCAGTTCTTC
TRBV11-2	TRBJ2-7	many	15	TRBD1	CASSLGQGVKREQYF	TGTGCCAGCAGCTTGGGACAGGGGGTAAAACGCGAGCAGTACTTC
TRBV6-5	TRBJ2-3	-	14	-	CASTGGLFTDTQYF	TGTGCCAGCACCGGGGGGCTTTTCACAGATACGCAGTATTTT
TRBV2	TRBJ2-1	-	13	TRBD1	CASSETGENEQFF	TGTGCCAGCAGTGAAACAGGGGAGAATGAGCAGTTCTTC